The rows below give T cell receptor beta chains drawn from one sample of a study of blood T cell repertoires in COVID-19. Clones were sequenced by immunoSEQ multiplex PCR, and TCRdb holds only the in-frame ones, with some missing. The data hold approximately 240,000 clones, with around 85% observed a single time. Sequencing was done on a sample of peripheral blood. These TCRs come from a woman in her 40s with active or convalescent COVID-19. CDR3s include the opening cysteine and the closing phenylalanine or tryptophan. Each record gives: V gene, J gene, D gene, clone size, CDR3 protein, CDR3 DNA. A D gene is named only where the DNA matches it firmly. Size tells how often a clone was seen (once, few, many) or the class of an expanded clone, and some rows leave it out.

V: TRBV19
J: TRBJ2-7
D: -
size: few
CDR3: CASSVQGNYEQYF
DNA: TGTGCCAGTAGTGTGCAGGGAAACTACGAGCAGTACTTC

V: TRBV5-1
J: TRBJ2-3
D: -
size: -
CDR3: CASSFTREVTDTQYF
DNA: TGCGCCAGCAGCTTTACCCGAGAGGTCACAGATACGCAGTATTTT

V: TRBV6-5
J: TRBJ1-4
D: -
size: -
CDR3: CASSYRTPGVGEKLFF
DNA: TGTGCCAGCAGTTACCGGACCCCGGGGGTGGGTGAAAAACTGTTTTTT

V: TRBV7-9
J: TRBJ2-5
D: -
size: -
CDR3: CASSLQRARETQYF
DNA: TGTGCCAGCAGCTTGCAGCGGGCCAGGGAGACCCAGTACTTC

V: TRBV10-3
J: TRBJ1-1
D: -
size: few
CDR3: CAISDGNTEAFF
DNA: TGTGCCATCAGTGACGGTAACACTGAAGCTTTCTTT

V: TRBV5-4
J: TRBJ2-4
D: TRBD1
size: -
CDR3: CASSLGQGAQEIKNIQYF
DNA: TGTGCCAGCAGCTTGGGACAGGGGGCCCAGGAGATCAAAAACATTCAGTACTTC

V: TRBV3-1/TRBV3-2
J: TRBJ1-5
D: -
size: -
CDR3: CASSQVDSNQPQHF
DNA: TGTGCCAGCAGCCAAGTAGATAGCAATCAGCCCCAGCATTTT

V: TRBV12-3/TRBV12-4
J: TRBJ1-1
D: -
size: -
CDR3: CASTTRGTEAFF
DNA: TGTGCCAGCACTACCCGGGGAACTGAAGCTTTCTTT

V: TRBV4-1
J: TRBJ2-3
D: -
size: -
CDR3: CASSQDSPGTVTDTQYF
DNA: TGCGCCAGCAGCCAAGATTCCCCCGGGACTGTCACAGATACGCAGTATTTT

V: TRBV2
J: TRBJ2-3
D: -
size: -
CDR3: CASSEVTAGDTQYF
DNA: TGTGCCAGCAGTGAAGTGACCGCGGGAGATACGCAGTATTTT

V: TRBV6-2/TRBV6-3
J: TRBJ1-6
D: -
size: -
CDR3: CASSYRRRTYYNSPLHF
DNA: TGTGCCAGCAGTTACCGCCGAAGGACTTACTATAATTCACCCCTCCACTTT

V: TRBV2
J: TRBJ2-5
D: TRBD2
size: -
CDR3: CASSGRLAEVRETQYF
DNA: TGTGCCAGCAGCGGGAGACTAGCGGAGGTTAGGGAGACCCAGTACTTC

V: TRBV11-1
J: TRBJ1-1
D: -
size: -
CDR3: CASSRGGGGDTEAFF
DNA: TGTGCCAGCAGCAGAGGTGGGGGCGGCGACACTGAAGCTTTCTTT

V: TRBV7-2
J: TRBJ2-1
D: TRBD2
size: -
CDR3: CASSLAGGGAYEQFF
DNA: TGTGCCAGCAGCTTAGCTGGCGGGGGGGCGTATGAGCAGTTCTTC

V: TRBV9
J: TRBJ1-4
D: -
size: -
CDR3: CASSVGGGVGEKLFF
DNA: TGTGCCAGCAGCGTAGGCGGAGGGGTAGGGGAAAAACTGTTTTTT

V: TRBV18
J: TRBJ2-5
D: -
size: -
CDR3: CASSPGSGRTQYF
DNA: TGTGCCAGCTCCCCGGGCTCCGGGAGGACCCAGTACTTC

V: TRBV28
J: TRBJ2-3
D: -
size: once
CDR3: CASSLGGRTDTQYF
DNA: TGTGCCAGCAGTTTGGGGGGGCGTACAGATACGCAGTATTTT

V: TRBV5-5
J: TRBJ1-6
D: -
size: -
CDR3: CASRQDASSYNSPLHF
DNA: TGTGCCAGCAGACAGGACGCGAGCTCCTATAATTCACCCCTCCACTTT

V: TRBV4-2
J: TRBJ2-3
D: TRBD2
size: few
CDR3: CASSQELAGTDTQYF
DNA: TGTGCCAGCAGCCAGGAACTAGCGGGCACAGATACGCAGTATTTT

V: TRBV28
J: TRBJ1-5
D: TRBD1
size: few
CDR3: CASTILNRLGQGYHQPQHF
DNA: TGTGCCAGCACCATCTTGAACCGTTTGGGACAGGGTTACCATCAGCCCCAGCATTTT

V: TRBV6-2/TRBV6-3
J: TRBJ1-5
D: -
size: -
CDR3: CASSLGHRQPQHF
DNA: TGTGCCAGCAGTTTGGGACATCGACAGCCCCAGCATTTT

V: TRBV12-3/TRBV12-4
J: TRBJ1-2
D: -
size: -
CDR3: CASSLGSGHGYTF
DNA: TGTGCCAGCAGTTTAGGATCTGGGCATGGCTACACCTTC

V: TRBV19
J: TRBJ1-3
D: -
size: -
CDR3: CASSITTGHSGNTIYF
DNA: TGTGCCAGTAGTATTACGACGGGACACTCTGGAAACACCATATATTTT

V: TRBV6-5
J: TRBJ2-4
D: TRBD1
size: few
CDR3: CASHAGTGTNIQYF
DNA: TGTGCCAGCCACGCCGGGACAGGGACTAACATTCAGTACTTC

V: TRBV2
J: TRBJ1-2
D: TRBD1
size: -
CDR3: CASSPGQGVGGYTF
DNA: TGTGCCAGCAGTCCGGGACAGGGGGTAGGTGGCTACACCTTC

V: TRBV5-1
J: TRBJ2-1
D: TRBD1
size: once
CDR3: CASSLGDSYNEQFF
DNA: TGCGCCAGCAGCTTGGGGGACAGCTACAATGAGCAGTTCTTC

V: TRBV2
J: TRBJ1-6
D: TRBD1
size: -
CDR3: CASTKRTGVDSPLHF
DNA: TGTGCCAGCACCAAACGGACAGGGGTGGATTCACCCCTCCACTTT

V: TRBV11-1
J: TRBJ2-3
D: -
size: -
CDR3: CASNAGGTDTQYF
DNA: TGTGCCAGCAACGCAGGGGGCACAGATACGCAGTATTTT

V: TRBV19
J: TRBJ1-1
D: -
size: few
CDR3: CASRIQGLTEAFF
DNA: TGTGCCAGTAGGATCCAGGGTCTCACTGAAGCTTTCTTT

V: TRBV5-1
J: TRBJ2-2
D: -
size: -
CDR3: CASSLSGAESGELFF
DNA: TGCGCCAGCAGCTTGTCTGGGGCAGAGTCCGGGGAGCTGTTTTTT

V: TRBV30
J: TRBJ2-2
D: -
size: -
CDR3: CAWRGITGELFF
DNA: TGTGCCTGGCGCGGGATAACCGGGGAGCTGTTTTTT

V: TRBV30
J: TRBJ1-1
D: -
size: -
CDR3: CAWGQGNTEAFF
DNA: TGTGCCTGGGGGCAGGGGAACACTGAAGCTTTCTTT

V: TRBV7-2
J: TRBJ1-2
D: -
size: few
CDR3: CASSLGGGANYGYTF
DNA: TGTGCCAGCAGCTTAGGAGGCGGAGCTAACTATGGCTACACCTTC

V: TRBV19
J: TRBJ1-6
D: TRBD1
size: -
CDR3: CASSIGTGLNSPLHF
DNA: TGTGCCAGTAGTATCGGGACAGGACTTAATTCACCCCTCCACTTT

V: TRBV9
J: TRBJ2-2
D: -
size: -
CDR3: CASSVGVRQSGELFF
DNA: TGTGCCAGCAGCGTAGGGGTCCGACAGAGTGGGGAGCTGTTTTTT

V: TRBV6-2/TRBV6-3
J: TRBJ2-3
D: -
size: few
CDR3: CASSYSSLASSSTDTQYF
DNA: TGTGCCAGCAGTTATTCCTCCTTAGCCTCCTCGAGCACAGATACGCAGTATTTT

V: TRBV7-2
J: TRBJ1-4
D: TRBD1
size: -
CDR3: CASRTGGGEKLFF
DNA: TGTGCCAGCAGAACAGGGGGAGGTGAAAAACTGTTTTTT

V: TRBV12-3/TRBV12-4
J: TRBJ2-3
D: -
size: -
CDR3: CASSFSTDTQYF
DNA: TGTGCCAGCAGTTTCTCCACAGATACGCAGTATTTT

V: TRBV5-6
J: TRBJ1-2
D: TRBD1
size: -
CDR3: CASSQDLLTRGLPGYTF
DNA: TGTGCCAGCAGCCAGGACCTACTGACCAGGGGGCTGCCCGGCTACACCTTC

V: TRBV12-3/TRBV12-4
J: TRBJ1-1
D: -
size: once
CDR3: CASRAMNTEAFF
DNA: TGTGCCAGTCGTGCTATGAACACTGAAGCTTTCTTT

V: TRBV7-2
J: TRBJ2-1
D: TRBD1
size: -
CDR3: CASSSHRGQDEQFF
DNA: TGTGCCAGCAGCTCCCACAGGGGGCAGGATGAGCAGTTCTTC

V: TRBV3-1/TRBV3-2
J: TRBJ1-4
D: TRBD1
size: -
CDR3: CASSHGTVNEKLFF
DNA: TGTGCCAGCAGCCATGGGACAGTTAATGAAAAACTGTTTTTT